This T cell receptor beta chain was identified during a study of blood T cell repertoires in COVID-19. In the study overall: The samples span acute and convalescent COVID-19 from the United States, Italy and Spain. Sample material is recorded as cDNA or gDNA derived from T cells, B-cell-depleted T cells, or PBMCs.

Per the authors' pipeline: Nucleated cell counts were estimated from reference gene primer amplification. Produced via immunoSEQ multiplex PCR; TCRdb's table is partial and in-frame only. The V and J calls and clone size are taken from that table; D and trimming were inferred from the DNA. This table holds about 310,000 clones, nearly 90% found once. Germline-derived CDR1 and CDR2 are LNHDA and SQIVND (reference sequence). The CDR3 has 13 residues. V was clipped by 7 bases and J by 1 base, with 10 bases between them. Followed over time, Seattle patients had been enrolled while infection was active. The sample taken for sequencing was peripheral blood. The TCR originated in a woman aged 40 to 55 with COVID-19, enrolled during active disease. The gene calls are TRBV19 and TRBJ1-1; no clear D. DNA of the CDR3: TGTGCCAGTAAGCCCCGCCCGAACACTGAAGCTTTCTTT. The encoded protein is CASKPRPNTEAFF.